This is a list of T cell receptor beta chains from one sample in a study of T-cell reconstitution after alpha-beta-depleted transplantation in children. TCRdb passed the PCR reads through MiXCR, listing each CDR3 protein once. The repertoire holds around 600,000 distinct CDR3 sequences, with approximately 17% as singletons. The sample consisted of PBMCs from the stem cell graft donor, taken from the stem cell graft. Source of these receptors: a human donor who donated a stem cell graft to a child with acute myeloid leukemia. Each CDR3 is given with its conserved first and last residue. D genes are given only for firm matches. Clone sizes are given selectively: once, few, many, or a class where the clone is expanded.

cdr3_length	d_call	v_call	j_call	clone_size	cdr3_aa	cdr3_nt
15	.	TRBV3-1	TRBJ2-7	.	CASSPDLLGSYEQYF	TGTGCCAGCAGCCCGGACCTTCTAGGATCCTACGAGCAGTACTTC
12	.	TRBV20-1	TRBJ2-5	.	CSASGTKETQYF	TGCAGTGCTAGCGGGACCAAAGAGACCCAGTACTTC
15	TRBD2	TRBV20-1	TRBJ2-1	.	CSAPSRLREFNEQFF	TGCAGTGCTCCCTCCCGCCTGCGGGAGTTTAATGAGCAGTTCTTC
11	.	TRBV20-1	TRBJ2-7	many	CSARDTYEQYF	TGCAGTGCTAGGGACACCTACGAGCAGTACTTC
14	.	TRBV29-1	TRBJ2-2	many	CSVETGPGTGELFF	TGCAGCGTTGAAACGGGACCGGGCACCGGGGAGCTGTTTTTT
16	TRBD1	TRBV24-1	TRBJ2-5	.	CATSDPGTGGQETQYF	TGTGCCACCAGTGATCCGGGGACAGGGGGCCAAGAGACCCAGTACTTC
17	.	TRBV11-2	TRBJ1-6	few	CASSLGPESSYNSPLHF	TGTGCCAGCAGCTTAGGCCCCGAGAGCTCCTATAATTCACCCCTCCACTTT
14	.	TRBV27	TRBJ1-4	few	CASSLSRAGEKLFF	TGTGCCAGCAGTTTGAGCCGGGCCGGGGAAAAACTGTTTTTT
18	TRBD2	TRBV11-2	TRBJ2-3	few	CASSLVSTSGGRTDTQYF	TGTGCCAGCAGCTTGGTATCGACTAGCGGGGGTCGCACAGATACGCAGTATTTT
16	TRBD1	TRBV7-2	TRBJ1-5	.	CASSSLDRVGNQPQHF	TGTGCCAGCAGCTCGCTCGACAGGGTCGGCAATCAGCCCCAGCATTTT
14	.	TRBV12-3/TRBV12-4	TRBJ1-3	many	CASTPSRSGNTIYF	TGTGCCAGCACCCCCAGTCGGTCTGGAAACACCATATATTTT
14	.	TRBV12-3/TRBV12-4	TRBJ2-1	.	CASKEDSLLNEQFF	TGTGCCAGCAAGGAGGATAGCCTTCTGAATGAGCAGTTCTTC
16	TRBD1	TRBV10-3	TRBJ1-1	.	CAISQTGGPASTEAFF	TGTGCCATCAGCCAGACAGGGGGGCCCGCGAGCACTGAAGCTTTCTTT
13	.	TRBV12-3/TRBV12-4	TRBJ2-1	many	CASSSGTGNEQFF	TGTGCCAGCAGTTCCGGGACTGGCAATGAGCAGTTCTTC
14	TRBD2	TRBV20-1	TRBJ2-2	.	CSALRGGDTGELFF	TGCAGTGCTCTTCGGGGGGGGGACACCGGGGAGCTGTTTTTT
15	.	TRBV5-6	TRBJ2-6	.	CASSFTVSGANVLTF	TGTGCCAGCAGCTTCACTGTCTCTGGGGCCAACGTCCTGACTTTC
12	.	TRBV12-3/TRBV12-4	TRBJ2-5	.	CASAGAQETQYF	TGTGCCAGTGCCGGGGCCCAAGAGACCCAGTACTTC
14	.	TRBV4-3	TRBJ1-1	.	CASSQDGSDTEAFF	TGCGCCAGCAGCCAAGATGGGTCGGACACTGAAGCTTTCTTT
13	TRBD1	TRBV5-5	TRBJ2-5	many	CASSGQVLETQYF	TGTGCCAGCAGTGGACAGGTCCTGGAGACCCAGTACTTC
14	TRBD1	TRBV12-3/TRBV12-4	TRBJ1-2	.	CATRDSPSNYGYTF	TGTGCCACCAGGGACAGCCCATCTAACTATGGCTACACCTTC
15	TRBD1	TRBV12-3/TRBV12-4	TRBJ2-7	many	CASSLQWTGDHEQYF	TGTGCCAGCAGTTTACAATGGACAGGCGATCACGAGCAGTACTTC
15	.	TRBV7-2	TRBJ2-5	.	CASSFRDSREETQYF	TGTGCCAGCAGCTTCCGGGACTCAAGGGAAGAGACCCAGTACTTC
15	.	TRBV9	TRBJ1-2	.	CASSVDQGSSYGYTF	TGTGCCAGCAGCGTAGATCAGGGTTCCAGCTATGGCTACACCTTC
16	.	TRBV11-2	TRBJ1-2	.	CASSPSPRAGNYGYTF	TGTGCCAGCAGCCCTAGTCCCCGCGCCGGAAACTATGGCTACACCTTC
17	.	TRBV7-9	TRBJ2-1	few	CASSVKSSGGSYNEQFF	TGTGCCAGCAGCGTTAAGTCAAGTGGGGGCTCCTACAATGAGCAGTTCTTC
16	.	TRBV7-6	TRBJ1-4	few	CASSRDRIATNEKLFF	TGTGCCAGCAGCAGAGACAGGATCGCAACTAATGAAAAACTGTTTTTT
15	.	TRBV5-1	TRBJ2-7	few	CASSPATGPNYEQYF	TGCGCCAGCAGCCCCGCGACGGGCCCTAACTACGAGCAGTACTTC
14	.	TRBV12-2	TRBJ1-1	.	CASRPDGPNTEAFF	TGTGCAAGTCGCCCGGACGGACCGAACACTGAAGCTTTCTTT
12	.	TRBV4-3	TRBJ1-2	many	CASSQGDYGYTF	TGCGCCAGCAGCCAAGGAGACTATGGCTACACCTTC
12	.	TRBV7-2	TRBJ1-5	many	CASSNSNQPQHF	TGTGCCAGCAGCAATAGCAATCAGCCCCAGCATTTT
17	TRBD2	TRBV7-2	TRBJ2-3	many	CASSRRTSGVPTDTQYF	TGTGCCAGCAGCCGCAGGACTAGCGGGGTGCCCACAGATACGCAGTATTTT
14	TRBD1	TRBV11-2	TRBJ2-3	.	CASGRDRSTDTQYF	TGTGCCAGCGGACGGGACAGAAGCACAGATACGCAGTATTTT